This is a list of T cell receptor beta chains from one sample in a study of regulatory T cells in long-lasting Graves disease. MiXCR was run by TCRdb on the multiplex PCR reads, yielding one entry per CDR3 protein. This sample has 600,000 to 800,000 distinct CDR3 sequences, with around 30% found just once. Material: peripheral blood mononuclear cells (PBMCs), obtained when the disease was refractory, from a patient treated with antithyroid drugs. The receptor set was obtained from a female donor with Graves disease. Each CDR3 is given with its conserved first and last residue. The D gene is left open where the match is weak. The size field is filled for only some rows; it gives once, few, many or a size class.

CDR3nt: TGCAGTGCTAGACCCTCGGGAGTTCGCGAGCAGTACTTC
CDR3aa: CSARPSGVREQYF
abundance: .
v_gene: TRBV20-1
d_gene: .
j_gene: TRBJ2-7

CDR3nt: TGTGCCAGCAGCTGGGCCATCCAAGAGACCCAGTACTTC
CDR3aa: CASSWAIQETQYF
abundance: .
v_gene: TRBV5-5
d_gene: .
j_gene: TRBJ2-5

CDR3nt: TGTGCCAGCAGTGAAGCGCTTCCGGGGGTGAACACTGAAGCTTTCTTT
CDR3aa: CASSEALPGVNTEAFF
abundance: many
v_gene: TRBV2
d_gene: .
j_gene: TRBJ1-1

CDR3nt: TGCGCCAGCAGCTTGATAGCGACGGGCGAGCAGTACTTC
CDR3aa: CASSLIATGEQYF
abundance: .
v_gene: TRBV5-1
d_gene: .
j_gene: TRBJ2-7

CDR3nt: TGTGCCAGCAGTGAATCAGGGAGCAAGGGCTACACCTTC
CDR3aa: CASSESGSKGYTF
abundance: .
v_gene: TRBV25-1
d_gene: .
j_gene: TRBJ1-2

CDR3nt: TGCAGTGCTAGACACCGGGCCCTCTATAATTCACCCCTCCACTTT
CDR3aa: CSARHRALYNSPLHF
abundance: few
v_gene: TRBV20-1
d_gene: .
j_gene: TRBJ1-6

CDR3nt: TGTGCCAGCAGTGAATTCGGAGGCAGGGACACCGGGGAGCTGTTTTTT
CDR3aa: CASSEFGGRDTGELFF
abundance: .
v_gene: TRBV25-1
d_gene: .
j_gene: TRBJ2-2

CDR3nt: TGTGCCAGCAGATCCGGGGCCCTCTCTGGAAACACCATATATTTT
CDR3aa: CASRSGALSGNTIYF
abundance: few
v_gene: TRBV28
d_gene: .
j_gene: TRBJ1-3

CDR3nt: TGTGCCAGCAGCTCCCTGTTGTTGACAGAAAACATTCAGTACTTC
CDR3aa: CASSSLLLTENIQYF
abundance: .
v_gene: TRBV5-6
d_gene: .
j_gene: TRBJ2-4

CDR3nt: TGTGCCAGCAGCGCCCGGGGGACACCCAGATTGAACACTGAAGCTTTCTTT
CDR3aa: CASSARGTPRLNTEAFF
abundance: few
v_gene: TRBV7-3
d_gene: .
j_gene: TRBJ1-1

CDR3nt: TGTGCCAGCAGTGAAGATGTAGCTCTGTATGGCTACACCTTC
CDR3aa: CASSEDVALYGYTF
abundance: many
v_gene: TRBV6-2/TRBV6-3
d_gene: .
j_gene: TRBJ1-2

CDR3nt: TGTGCCAGCAGCCAAGAGGGATCATGGGAGACCCAGTACTTC
CDR3aa: CASSQEGSWETQYF
abundance: few
v_gene: TRBV4-1
d_gene: .
j_gene: TRBJ2-5

CDR3nt: TGCGCCAGCAGTGACCCGACAGGGGCTCAAGGCTACACCTTC
CDR3aa: CASSDPTGAQGYTF
abundance: few
v_gene: TRBV10-2
d_gene: TRBD1
j_gene: TRBJ1-2

CDR3nt: TGCGCCAGCAGCTTGGAGGGACAGGGGGTCGTTCCACTCCACGAGCAGTACTTC
CDR3aa: CASSLEGQGVVPLHEQYF
abundance: .
v_gene: TRBV5-1
d_gene: TRBD1
j_gene: TRBJ2-7

CDR3nt: TGCAGCGTAGGGGACCGCGACTATGGCTACACCTTC
CDR3aa: CSVGDRDYGYTF
abundance: .
v_gene: TRBV29-1
d_gene: .
j_gene: TRBJ1-2

CDR3nt: TGTGCCAGCAGTTTAGCGGAGTGGGAATCTGGCTACACCTTC
CDR3aa: CASSLAEWESGYTF
abundance: many
v_gene: TRBV12-3/TRBV12-4
d_gene: .
j_gene: TRBJ1-2

CDR3nt: TGTGCCACCAGCAGGGACGTAAGCTCTGGAAACACCATATATTTT
CDR3aa: CATSRDVSSGNTIYF
abundance: .
v_gene: TRBV15
d_gene: .
j_gene: TRBJ1-3

CDR3nt: TGTGCCACCAGCAGAGGTCGGGACAACTACGAGCAGTACTTC
CDR3aa: CATSRGRDNYEQYF
abundance: many
v_gene: TRBV15
d_gene: .
j_gene: TRBJ2-7

CDR3nt: TGTGCCAGTACGAAGGGCACAGGGACCCTGCGGAGCTTT
CDR3aa: CASTKGTGTLRSF
abundance: .
v_gene: TRBV12-3/TRBV12-4
d_gene: .
j_gene: TRBJ1-1

CDR3nt: TGTGCCAGCATCACTGATAAGGGGACAGGGGGCATTGGTCAGCCCCAGCATTTT
CDR3aa: CASITDKGTGGIGQPQHF
abundance: few
v_gene: TRBV6-1
d_gene: TRBD1
j_gene: TRBJ1-5

CDR3nt: TGTGCCAGCACCGGGACAGGGAACTATCAGCCCCAGCATTTT
CDR3aa: CASTGTGNYQPQHF
abundance: many
v_gene: TRBV28
d_gene: TRBD1
j_gene: TRBJ1-5

CDR3nt: TGTGCCAGCAGCCAAGATTCGGCGGGAGTCCCCGGCGGGACCCAGTACTTC
CDR3aa: CASSQDSAGVPGGTQYF
abundance: few
v_gene: TRBV3-1
d_gene: TRBD2
j_gene: TRBJ2-5

CDR3nt: TGTGCCAGCAGTTTATCGACAGGGGGAGGGACTGAAGCTTTCTTT
CDR3aa: CASSLSTGGGTEAFF
abundance: many
v_gene: TRBV27
d_gene: TRBD1
j_gene: TRBJ1-1

CDR3nt: TGTGCCAGCAGCTTAGATCGGGCAGCGGGAGTTCCAGATACGCAGTATTTT
CDR3aa: CASSLDRAAGVPDTQYF
abundance: .
v_gene: TRBV11-2
d_gene: TRBD2
j_gene: TRBJ2-3

CDR3nt: TGTGCCAGCAGTTTTGGGCAGGGTTCACCCCTCCACTTT
CDR3aa: CASSFGQGSPLHF
abundance: .
v_gene: TRBV27
d_gene: .
j_gene: TRBJ1-6

CDR3nt: TGCAGTGCTAGAGATGAGCTAACTAGCGGGAGCGGTGAGCAGTTCTTC
CDR3aa: CSARDELTSGSGEQFF
abundance: .
v_gene: TRBV20-1
d_gene: TRBD2
j_gene: TRBJ2-1

CDR3nt: TGTGCCAGCAGTTTGCAACAGAGAAATCAGCCCCAGCATTTT
CDR3aa: CASSLQQRNQPQHF
abundance: few
v_gene: TRBV12-3/TRBV12-4
d_gene: .
j_gene: TRBJ1-5

CDR3nt: TGTGCCAGCAGTCTCGAGAGCTCCTACGAGCAGTACTTC
CDR3aa: CASSLESSYEQYF
abundance: many
v_gene: TRBV6-1
d_gene: .
j_gene: TRBJ2-7